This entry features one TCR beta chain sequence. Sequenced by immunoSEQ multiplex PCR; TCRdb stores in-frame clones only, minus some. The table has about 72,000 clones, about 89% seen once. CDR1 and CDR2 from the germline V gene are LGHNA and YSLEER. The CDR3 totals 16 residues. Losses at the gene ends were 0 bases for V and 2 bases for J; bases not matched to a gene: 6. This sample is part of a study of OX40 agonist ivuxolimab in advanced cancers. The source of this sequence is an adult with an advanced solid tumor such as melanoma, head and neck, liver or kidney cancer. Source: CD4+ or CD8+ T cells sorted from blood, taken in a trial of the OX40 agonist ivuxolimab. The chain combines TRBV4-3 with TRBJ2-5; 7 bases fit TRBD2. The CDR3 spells CASSQEWASGQETQYF. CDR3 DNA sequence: TGCGCCAGCAGCCAAGAATGGGCTAGCGGACAAGAGACCCAGTACTTC.